This section outlines one TCR beta chain sequence together with its context. The antigen remains unidentified. The sample belongs to a study of T cell responses to AZD1222 COVID-19 vaccine. Findings and limits, study-wide: It should be noted that donors were predominantly white British and more often female, and clonal diversity was possibly underestimated.

CDR3 length equals 15 residues. Per germline, CDR1 SGHRS and CDR2 YFSETQ. V gave up 1 base and J gave up 4 bases, with 12 bases separating them. Profiling relied on immunoSEQ multiplex PCR, and the TCRdb table lists in-frame clones only, not all of them. There are about 130,000 clones in the sample; around 90% occur only once, and roughly 5.7% lies in the top ten. Second-dose groups at about 4 or about 12 weeks were pooled. The chain joins TRBV5-1 to TRBJ1-3; D uncertain. The specimen was peripheral blood, collected 28 days after the second AZD1222 dose. This clonotype originated in an adult who received the AZD1222 COVID-19 vaccine. The CDR3 spells CASSLYSSGGNTIYF. The CDR3 nucleotides are TGCGCCAGCAGCTTGTACTCCTCCGGCGGAAACACCATATATTTT. Full variable domain (missing parts from reference TRBV5-1 and TRBJ1-3): KAGVTQTPRYLIKTRGQQVTLSCSPISGHRSVSWYQQTPGQGLQFLFEYFSETQRNKGNFPGRFSGRQFSNSRSEMNVSTLELGDSALYLCASSLYSSGGNTIYFGEGSWLTVV.